The rows below give T cell receptor beta chains drawn from one sample of a study of T cell repertoires in cytomegalovirus infection. TCRdb reprocessed the reads via MiXCR and lists one record per CDR3 protein. Among about 740,000 distinct CDR3 sequences listed, less than 40% were seen once. Sequencing was performed on PBMCs. The receptor set was obtained from a human donor in good health (CMV status not recorded). Some clones in this sample may be carry-over from other donors' samples. Both conserved end residues are part of each CDR3. Fields, in order: V gene, J gene, CDR3 protein.

v_gene: TRBV7-9
j_gene: TRBJ2-2
CDR3aa: CASSFTWTGELFF

v_gene: TRBV7-9
j_gene: TRBJ2-1
CDR3aa: CASSPAATGVNEQFF

v_gene: TRBV5-1
j_gene: TRBJ2-3
CDR3aa: CASSLGQRSNTQYF

v_gene: TRBV7-9
j_gene: TRBJ2-2
CDR3aa: CASSPREGVAGELFF

v_gene: TRBV28
j_gene: TRBJ1-2
CDR3aa: CASSLQGIGGYTF

v_gene: TRBV10-2
j_gene: TRBJ2-5
CDR3aa: CASSDPGTALQETQYF

v_gene: TRBV6-2/TRBV6-3
j_gene: TRBJ1-5
CDR3aa: CASSPPGGGLYSNQPQHF

v_gene: TRBV10-3
j_gene: TRBJ1-1
CDR3aa: CAISEGGVGVEAFF

v_gene: TRBV30
j_gene: TRBJ1-5
CDR3aa: CAWNEGLSNQPQHF

v_gene: TRBV28
j_gene: TRBJ1-5
CDR3aa: CASRATTGSYSNQPQHF

v_gene: TRBV7-3
j_gene: TRBJ1-4
CDR3aa: CASATDRFNGKLFF

v_gene: TRBV12-3/TRBV12-4
j_gene: TRBJ2-5
CDR3aa: CASSLRSLLGTKEETQYF

v_gene: TRBV7-2
j_gene: TRBJ2-4
CDR3aa: CASSSQLGETNIQYF

v_gene: TRBV7-2
j_gene: TRBJ2-1
CDR3aa: CASSSTSGRTNEQFF

v_gene: TRBV28
j_gene: TRBJ2-3
CDR3aa: CASSPRTRQTDTQYF

v_gene: TRBV9
j_gene: TRBJ1-2
CDR3aa: CASSARRTAINYGYTF

v_gene: TRBV19
j_gene: TRBJ1-5
CDR3aa: CASSIVGLKSEPQHF

v_gene: TRBV7-9
j_gene: TRBJ1-1
CDR3aa: CVAYSRLTEAFF

v_gene: TRBV14
j_gene: TRBJ2-1
CDR3aa: CASSHAMDKNEQFF

v_gene: TRBV20-1
j_gene: TRBJ1-5
CDR3aa: CSALRPGQGTQPQHF

v_gene: TRBV5-1
j_gene: TRBJ2-1
CDR3aa: CASRPTSGNNEQFF